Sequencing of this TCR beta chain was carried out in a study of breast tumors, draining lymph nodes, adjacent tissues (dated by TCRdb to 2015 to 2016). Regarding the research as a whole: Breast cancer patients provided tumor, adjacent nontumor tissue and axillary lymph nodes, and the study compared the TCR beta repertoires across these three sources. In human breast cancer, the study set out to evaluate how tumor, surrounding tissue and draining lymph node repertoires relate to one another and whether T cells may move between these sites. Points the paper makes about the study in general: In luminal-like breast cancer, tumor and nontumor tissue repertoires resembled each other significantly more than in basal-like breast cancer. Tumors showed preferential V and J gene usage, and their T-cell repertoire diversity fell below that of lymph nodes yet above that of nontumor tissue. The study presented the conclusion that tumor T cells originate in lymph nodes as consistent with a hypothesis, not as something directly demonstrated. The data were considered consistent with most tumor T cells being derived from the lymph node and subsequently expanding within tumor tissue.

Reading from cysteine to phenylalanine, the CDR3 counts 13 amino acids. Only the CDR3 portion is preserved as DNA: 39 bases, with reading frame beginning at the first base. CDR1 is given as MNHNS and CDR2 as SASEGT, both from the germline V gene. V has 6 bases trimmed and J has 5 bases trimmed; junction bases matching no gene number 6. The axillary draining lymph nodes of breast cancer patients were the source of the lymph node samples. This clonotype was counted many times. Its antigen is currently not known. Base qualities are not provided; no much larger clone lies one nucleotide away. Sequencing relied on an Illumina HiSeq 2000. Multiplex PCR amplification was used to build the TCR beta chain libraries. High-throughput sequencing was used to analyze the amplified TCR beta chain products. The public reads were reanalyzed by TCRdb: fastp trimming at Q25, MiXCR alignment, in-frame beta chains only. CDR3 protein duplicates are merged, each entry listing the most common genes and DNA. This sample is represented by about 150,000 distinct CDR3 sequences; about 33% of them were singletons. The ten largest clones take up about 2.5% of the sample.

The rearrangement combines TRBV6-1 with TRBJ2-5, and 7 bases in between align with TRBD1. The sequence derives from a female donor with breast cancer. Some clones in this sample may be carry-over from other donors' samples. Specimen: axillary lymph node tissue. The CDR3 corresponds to CASSAGGSETQYF. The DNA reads TGTGCCAGCAGCGCAGGGGGTTCTGAGACCCAGTACTTC.